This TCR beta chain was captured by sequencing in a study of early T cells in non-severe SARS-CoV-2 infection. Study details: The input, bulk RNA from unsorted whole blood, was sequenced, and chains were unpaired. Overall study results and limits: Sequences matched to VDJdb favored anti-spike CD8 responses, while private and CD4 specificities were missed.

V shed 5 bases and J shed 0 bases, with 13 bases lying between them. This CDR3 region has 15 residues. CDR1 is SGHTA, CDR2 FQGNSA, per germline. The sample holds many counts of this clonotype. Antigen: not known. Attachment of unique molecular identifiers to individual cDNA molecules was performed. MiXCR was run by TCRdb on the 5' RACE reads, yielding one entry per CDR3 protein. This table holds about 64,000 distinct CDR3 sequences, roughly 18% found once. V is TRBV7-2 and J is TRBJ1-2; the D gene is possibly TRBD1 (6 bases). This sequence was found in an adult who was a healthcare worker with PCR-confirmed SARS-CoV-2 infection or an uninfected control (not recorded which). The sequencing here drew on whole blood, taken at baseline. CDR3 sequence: CASSRDRRANYGYTF. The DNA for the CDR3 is TGTGCCAGCAGCAGAGACAGGCGAGCTAACTATGGCTACACCTTC.